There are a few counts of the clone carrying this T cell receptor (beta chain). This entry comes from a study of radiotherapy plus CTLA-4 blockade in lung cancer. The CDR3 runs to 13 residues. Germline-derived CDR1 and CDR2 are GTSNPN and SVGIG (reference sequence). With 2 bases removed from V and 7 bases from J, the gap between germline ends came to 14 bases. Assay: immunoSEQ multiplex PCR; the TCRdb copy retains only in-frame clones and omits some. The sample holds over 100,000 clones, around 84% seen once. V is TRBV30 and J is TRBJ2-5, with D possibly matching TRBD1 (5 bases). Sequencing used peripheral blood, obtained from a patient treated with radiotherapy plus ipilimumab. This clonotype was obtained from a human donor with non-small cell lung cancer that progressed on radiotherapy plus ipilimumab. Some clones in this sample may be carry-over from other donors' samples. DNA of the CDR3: TGTGCCTGGAGTTGGGGCAGCCTGGGGACCCAGTACTTC. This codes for CAWSWGSLGTQYF.